This note documents a single TCR beta chain sequence. No antigen is known for it. The sample holds no much larger clone one base away, and base qualities are not on file. Trimming accounts for 2 bases at V and 8 bases at J, while the number of junction bases matched to no gene is 8. The germline V gene gives CDR1 as MDHEN and CDR2 as SYDVKM. Inclusive of the bounding cysteine and phenylalanine, the CDR3 is 14 residues long. Of all the DNA, just the CDR3 is kept, 42 bases in frame from base 1. These data belong to a study of blood T cell repertoires in COVID-19 (dated by TCRdb to the early 2020s). About the study as a whole: Samples from collaborators originated in the United States, Italy and Spain and spanned both the acute and convalescent phases of COVID-19. The material from the prospective study consisted of cDNA or gDNA derived from T cells, B-cell-depleted T cells, or PBMCs. A de-identified subject ID, COVID-19 status, age in years and sex were almost always included in the sample metadata. The samples were drawn from the first 160 participants of the ongoing ImmuneRACE study and from 1,254 subjects provided by 6 global collaborators. Where HLA class I and class II types were available, the types were taken from metadata supplied by the sample provider, not from assay-based typing. Subjects who had been exposed to COVID-19, were actively infected with it, or had recovered from it provided the deeply sampled blood TCRbeta repertoires that made up the dataset. The repertoires were made available in a free public database intended to serve as a resource for research on the immune response to SARS-CoV-2. General study outcomes and caveats: The quantity of clinical and demographic metadata differed by source and by participant and was supplied without curation.

TCRbeta CDR3 regions were amplified from genomic DNA using the immunoSEQ Assay, a bias-controlled multiplex PCR. As for the original processing: Within the assay, amplification of reference gene primers was used to estimate how many nucleated cells each sample contained. To quantify the absolute abundance of each unique TCRbeta CDR3 rearrangement, sequence reads were collapsed and filtered. For each sample, productive Simpson clonality was calculated by taking the square root of Simpson's diversity index across productive rearrangements. The clones in this table, taken by TCRdb from immuneACCESS, are in-frame only. Not every clone is retained; where verified, under half of the shortfall comes from an unresolved V gene, and the cause of the rest is unknown. Clone size and the V and J calls come from that table; the DNA yielded D and trimming. Present in this sample are some 220,000 clones, 70% to 90% of which were seen just once. Together, the top ten hold over 2.5% of the sample.

Samples from volunteer blood donors who had recovered from COVID-19 were contributed by a second Seattle source. Collaborating institutions collected whole blood in K2EDTA tubes following their own protocols. For TCRbeta analysis, collaborator samples were shipped as frozen whole blood, as isolated PBMCs, or as DNA extracted from either sample type. Here the chain combines TRBV28 and TRBJ1-2, and TRBD1 aligns with 7 junction nucleotides. Sequencing input: peripheral blood. This TCR was recovered from a man between 45 and 60 years old who had recovered from COVID-19. The nucleotides are TGTGCCAGCAGTTTAGTTCGACAGGGACGAGGCTACACCTTC. The translation is CASSLVRQGRGYTF.